This TCR beta chain originates from a study of Ad26.COV2.S vaccination and SARS-CoV-2 variants. Study in general: The authors gave Ad26.COV2.S intramuscularly, either once or twice 56 days apart. Findings of the study overall: Reported post-vaccination CD8+ and CD4+ T cell responses to spike showed substantial breadth. Spike-specific TCR breadth ran higher among vaccine recipients than placebo recipients. Non-spike TCR breadth did not differ much between vaccine and placebo recipients.

Specified treatment: some 20 received Ad26.COV2.S at low or high dose, single or two shots; several received placebo; per-sample allocation not given. Day 63 after the first injection of vaccine or placebo was the sampling time. This clone was recorded a few times. What it recognizes is unknown. The protocol was immunoSEQ multiplex PCR, while the TCRdb copy is restricted to in-frame clones and leaves out a portion. This sample yields a few hundred thousand clones, of which 92% are seen a single time; less than 2% belongs to the top ten. The material sequenced was peripheral blood, taken in a trial of Ad26.COV2.S vaccine versus placebo. This sequence originates from a person between 18 and 65 years old who received the Ad26.COV2.S COVID-19 vaccine or a placebo.

The CDR3 coding sequence is TGTGCCAGCAGCTTATCCTCGGACACGGGAGGCTACACCTTC. Translated, it gives CASSLSSDTGGYTF. The rearrangement joins TRBV7-2 to TRBJ1-2; D might be TRBD1 (5 bases). The germline CDR1 and CDR2 sequences are SGHTA and FQGNSA. This CDR3 is 14 amino acids long. Trimming shortened V by 2 bases and J by 8 bases, and 15 bases separated the two germline ends. Looking up the rest from reference TRBV7-2 and TRBJ1-2 gives the full variable domain: GAGVSQSPSNKVTEKGKDVELRCDPISGHTALYWYRQSLGQGLEFLIYFQGNSAPDKSGLPSDRFSAERTGGSVSTLTIQRTQQEDSAVYLCASSLSSDTGGYTFGSGTRLTVV.